This TCR beta chain was recorded in a study of T cells after yellow fever vaccination. TCRdb used MiXCR to reprocess the 5' RACE reads, holding one entry per CDR3 protein. Among a few hundred thousand distinct CDR3 sequences, about 4.5% were seen once, and the ten largest hold roughly a fifth. CDR3 length: 13 residues. CDR1 is LGHNA, CDR2 YSLEER, per germline. Between the trimmed V and J ends, which lost 4 bases and 6 bases, there was a span of 11 bases. This clonotype was found a few times. V gene TRBV4-3 combines with J gene TRBJ2-3; D gene unclear. The material sequenced was PBMCs, taken 15 days after the yellow fever booster vaccination. The sequence came from a man aged 18 to 30 who received the YFV17D yellow fever vaccine. In nucleotides, the CDR3 is TGCGCCAGCAGCCCAAACCTGGGGGATACGCAGTATTTT. This gives the protein CASSPNLGDTQYF.